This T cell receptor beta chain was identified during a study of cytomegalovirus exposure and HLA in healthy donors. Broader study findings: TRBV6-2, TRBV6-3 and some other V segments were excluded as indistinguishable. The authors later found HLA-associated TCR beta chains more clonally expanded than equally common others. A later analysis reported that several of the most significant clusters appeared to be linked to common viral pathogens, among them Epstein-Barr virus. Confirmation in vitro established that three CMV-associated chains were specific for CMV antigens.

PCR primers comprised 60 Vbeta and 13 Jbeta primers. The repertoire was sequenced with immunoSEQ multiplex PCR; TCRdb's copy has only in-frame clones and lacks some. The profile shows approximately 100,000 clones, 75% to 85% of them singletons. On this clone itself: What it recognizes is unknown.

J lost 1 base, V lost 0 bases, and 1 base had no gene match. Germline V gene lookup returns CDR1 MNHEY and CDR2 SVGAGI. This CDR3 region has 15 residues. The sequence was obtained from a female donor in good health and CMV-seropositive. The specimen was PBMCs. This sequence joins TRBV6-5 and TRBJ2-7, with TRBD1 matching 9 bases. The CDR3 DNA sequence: TGTGCCAGCAGTTACTCCGGGACAGGGTCCTACGAGCAGTACTTC. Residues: CASSYSGTGSYEQYF.